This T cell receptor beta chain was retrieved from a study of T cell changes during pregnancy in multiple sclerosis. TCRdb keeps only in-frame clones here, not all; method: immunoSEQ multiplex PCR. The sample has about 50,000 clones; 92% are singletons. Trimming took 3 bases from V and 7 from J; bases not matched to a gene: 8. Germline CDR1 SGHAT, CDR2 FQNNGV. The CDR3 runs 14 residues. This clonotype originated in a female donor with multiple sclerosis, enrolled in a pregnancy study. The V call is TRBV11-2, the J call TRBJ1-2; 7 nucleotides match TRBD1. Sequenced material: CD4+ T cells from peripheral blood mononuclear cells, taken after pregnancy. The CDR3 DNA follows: TGTGCCAGCAGCTTGGGGACAGTCGGCGGTGGCTACACCTTC. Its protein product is CASSLGTVGGGYTF.